The next 14 T cell receptor beta chains were all read from a single sample in a study of CD8 T cell repertoires and HIV-1 epitope variants. Their target antigens are unknown. Generated by immunoSEQ multiplex PCR, the TCRdb table keeps only in-frame clones and is missing some. Among several thousand clones listed, roughly 60% were seen once. Sequences were obtained from cultured CD8+ T cells derived from PBMCs. The source of these receptors is a male donor with HIV.

The chain employs TRBV7-3 and TRBJ2-2; 8 nucleotides match TRBD1. The junction had 8 bases not matched to a gene; V was cut back by 4 bases and J by 1 base. Germline V CDR1 and CDR2: SGHTA, FQGTGA. The CDR3 has 17 amino acids. CDR3 DNA: TGTGCCAGCAGCTCCCATCCCGGGACAGGGAACACCGGGGAGCTGTTTTTT. This encodes CASSSHPGTGNTGELFF.

The V gene is TRBV7-9, the J gene TRBJ2-7; no reliable D call. CDR3 length: 14 amino acids. The germline V and J ends were trimmed by 4 bases and 5 bases, with 15 bases remaining between them. Germline CDR1 reads SEHNR; CDR2 reads FQNEAQ (reference sequence). CDR3 residues: CASSSVRRPDEQYF. CDR3 DNA sequence: TGTGCCAGCAGCTCAGTCCGAAGACCGGACGAGCAGTACTTC.

This clone was seen only a few times. V usage is TRBV30 and J usage is TRBJ2-3; TRBD2 matches at 13 bases. CDR3 length: 16 residues. Germline values: CDR1 GTSNPN, CDR2 SVGIG (reference sequence). With 2 bases clipped from V and 3 bases from J, the junction kept 5 bases outside the gene matches. CDR3 DNA: TGTGCCTGGAGTATCGGACTAGCGGGGGCTACAGATACGCAGTATTTT. It codes for CAWSIGLAGATDTQYF.

This chain joins TRBV28 and TRBJ2-3, with D perhaps matching TRBD2 (5 bases). CDR3 length: 15 amino acids. CDR1 is MDHEN, CDR2 SYDVKM, per germline. The ends were cut back, 5 bases at V and 1 base at J, with 13 bases in the middle. CDR3 residues: CASSGGLRGTDTQYF. CDR3 DNA: TGTGCCAGCAGTGGAGGACTCCGGGGCACAGATACGCAGTATTTT.

The chain couples TRBV27 to TRBJ2-7; a possible D gene is TRBD2 (6 bases). Germline V gene sequence: CDR1 MNHEY, CDR2 SMNVEV (reference sequence). V was clipped by 0 bases and J by 1 base, with 13 bases between them. CDR3 length equals 16 residues. This chain's CDR3 is CASSLSEGTVSYEQYF. The CDR3 nucleotides read TGTGCCAGCAGTTTATCGGAGGGGACTGTATCCTACGAGCAGTACTTC.

This chain joins TRBV11-1 and TRBJ2-4, with 14 bases matching TRBD2. Trimming at V came to 3 bases and at J to 0 bases, leaving 4 bases not matched to a gene. The CDR3 contains 18 residues. CDR1 is SGHAT and CDR2 is FQDESV in the germline V gene (reference sequence). The chain's CDR3 is CASSLEGLAGEAKNIQYF. For the CDR3, the DNA is TGTGCCAGCAGCTTGGAGGGACTAGCGGGGGAAGCCAAAAACATTCAGTACTTC.

V is TRBV10-3 and J is TRBJ1-1; D not certain. The CDR3 runs to 12 residues. Trimming took 6 bases from V and 5 from J, leaving 10 bases between them. Germline CDR1 ENHRY, CDR2 SYGVKD. CDR3: CAIREGSTEAFF. In DNA form, the CDR3 reads TGTGCCATCAGGGAGGGAAGTACTGAAGCTTTCTTT.

In its sample, this clone was seen once. This chain joins TRBV19 and TRBJ2-6; D is undetermined. Germline assignment: CDR1 LNHDA and CDR2 SQIVND (reference sequence). The CDR3 contains 15 residues. V dropped 5 bases and J dropped 0 bases, with 8 bases sitting between them. In nucleotides, the CDR3 is TGTGCCAGTAGTTCGCCGACCTCTGGGGCCAACGTCCTGACTTTC. As protein: CASSSPTSGANVLTF.

The chain is built from TRBV4-1 and TRBJ1-6; 9 bases match TRBD1. The J segment lost 7 bases and the V segment lost 2 bases, leaving 3 bases of the junction unmatched. Germline V gene data show CDR1 as MGHRA and CDR2 as YSYEKL. The CDR3 consists of 15 residues. The CDR3 sequence: CASSQLGQGNSPLHF. CDR3 nucleotide sequence: TGCGCCAGCAGCCAACTAGGACAGGGGAATTCACCCCTCCACTTT.

The gene calls are TRBV9 and TRBJ2-5; D call uncertain. CDR1 is SGDLS, CDR2 YYNGEE, per germline. Trimming pared 3 bases from V and 3 bases from J, leaving 9 bases between. There are 13 residues in the CDR3. The CDR3 DNA reads TGTGCCAGCAGCGCGGGCATGAAAGAGACCCAGTACTTC. Translation: CASSAGMKETQYF.

The chain combines TRBV27 with TRBJ2-2, with 8 bases lining up with TRBD2. The V segment lost 3 bases and the J segment 3 bases; nucleotides outside the gene matches: 6. Germline V CDR1 and CDR2: MNHEY, SMNVEV (reference sequence). The CDR3 totals 16 residues. The CDR3 DNA is TGTGCCAGCAGTTTCGGAAGCGGGGGCCACACCGGGGAGCTGTTTTTT. Translating gives CASSFGSGGHTGELFF.

The J gene is TRBJ1-3, the V gene TRBV6-5; possibly TRBD1 for D (5 bases). The germline V and J ends were trimmed by 0 bases and 0 bases, with 9 bases remaining between them. This CDR3 has 16 amino acids. Germline CDR1 MNHEY, CDR2 SVGAGI. This CDR3 reads CASSYSQGSSGNTIYF. CDR3 bases: TGTGCCAGCAGTTACTCCCAGGGAAGCTCTGGAAACACCATATATTTT.

V gene TRBV27 combines with J gene TRBJ1-1; D is possibly TRBD1 (6 bases). There are 13 residues in the CDR3. Germline assignment: CDR1 MNHEY and CDR2 SMNVEV (reference sequence). With 2 bases removed from V and 3 bases from J, the gap between germline ends came to 7 bases. This CDR3 reads CASSLGGHTEAFF. DNA for the CDR3: TGTGCCAGCAGTTTAGGGGGGCACACTGAAGCTTTCTTT.

There are a few counts of this clone. V gene TRBV7-9 combines with J gene TRBJ2-7; D gene unclear. Trimming removed 5 bases from V and 2 bases from J, with 13 bases in between. The CDR3 has 14 residues. Looked up from germline, CDR1 is SEHNR and CDR2 is FQNEAQ (reference sequence). The CDR3 DNA reads as TGTGCCAGCAGCAACGGATTAGCAACCTACGAGCAGTACTTC. Its protein product is CASSNGLATYEQYF.